These T cell receptor beta chains were read from a single sample in a study of CD8 T cells in Susac syndrome. TCRdb itself ran the immunoSEQ multiplex PCR reads through MiXCR, one entry per CDR3 protein. The table has fewer than 250,000 distinct CDR3 sequences, around nine tenths seen once. The sample was CD8+ T cells from PBMCs. These receptors were collected from a human donor with multiple sclerosis. Each CDR3 is given with its conserved first and last residue. The D gene is left open where the match is weak. The size entry is marked missing in some rows and otherwise reads once, few, many or a size class.

NA	TRBV11-1	NA	TRBJ2-6	TGTGCCAGCAGCTCTTCGGCTACAGCAAAGTCCCCTCCTGGGGCCAACGTCCTGACTTTC	CASSSSATAKSPPGANVLTF
TRBD2	TRBV4-3	NA	TRBJ2-2	TGCGCCAGCAGCCAAGACGGAGGAGGGGAGGGCGGCGGGGAGCTGTTTTTT	CASSQDGGGEGGGELFF
TRBD2	TRBV5-6	NA	TRBJ2-7	TGTGCCAGCAGCTTGGGACTAGCTGTCTACGAGCAGTACTTC	CASSLGLAVYEQYF
NA	TRBV11-2	NA	TRBJ2-1	TGTGCCAGCAGCTTAGACCCGACAGAGCAGTTCTTC	CASSLDPTEQFF
NA	TRBV11-2	NA	TRBJ2-1	TGTGCCAGCAGCTCACAGGGACTTCACAATGAGCAGTTCTTC	CASSSQGLHNEQFF
NA	TRBV7-9	NA	TRBJ2-3	TGTGCCAGCAGCTTCCTTGGCGGGACTAGCACAGATACGCAGTATTTT	CASSFLGGTSTDTQYF
TRBD1	TRBV29-1	NA	TRBJ2-1	TGCAGCGTTGGAGCGACAGGGCTCGACTTTGGGAGCTCCTACAATGAGCAGTTCTTC	CSVGATGLDFGSSYNEQFF
TRBD1	TRBV7-8	NA	TRBJ2-3	TGTGCCAGCGAAGGAGGCAGGGGGACAGATACGCAGTATTTT	CASEGGRGTDTQYF
NA	TRBV10-3	NA	TRBJ2-5	TGTGCCATCAGTGATTCTAGCGCAGAGACCCAGTACTTC	CAISDSSAETQYF
NA	TRBV4-1	NA	TRBJ1-5	TGCGCCAGCAGCGCAGTCAGGGCCACAGGGACAAGTAATCAGCCCCAGCATTTT	CASSAVRATGTSNQPQHF
NA	TRBV9	NA	TRBJ1-1	TGTGCCAGCAGCGTAGGTTGGGGTCTCACTGAAGCTTTCTTT	CASSVGWGLTEAFF
NA	TRBV4-3	NA	TRBJ2-7	TGCGCCAGCAGCCAAGCTGCAGGGGTAACCTACGAGCAGTACTTC	CASSQAAGVTYEQYF
TRBD1	TRBV15	NA	TRBJ1-3	TGTGCCACCAGCAGGCAAACAGGGGCGGGAAACACCATATATTTT	CATSRQTGAGNTIYF
NA	TRBV2	few	TRBJ2-2	TGTGCCAGCAGTGAATTGGTAGCGACAAGCACCGGGGAGCTGTTTTTT	CASSELVATSTGELFF
NA	TRBV24-1	NA	TRBJ2-3	TGTGCCACAAGTGGTGCAACCGGGGCTAGCACAGATACGCAGTATTTT	CATSGATGASTDTQYF
NA	TRBV24-1	NA	TRBJ1-5	TGTGCCACCAGTGACGGGGGGACTAGTAATCAGCCCCAGCATTTT	CATSDGGTSNQPQHF
NA	TRBV6-2/TRBV6-3	NA	TRBJ2-7	TGTGCCAGCAGTTACTCGATGGGGGCAGGCCACGAGCAGTACTTC	CASSYSMGAGHEQYF
NA	TRBV9	NA	TRBJ2-1	TGTGCCAGCAGCGTAGATCGGGTCTCGGCAGACAATGAGCAGTTCTTC	CASSVDRVSADNEQFF
NA	TRBV2	NA	TRBJ1-5	TGTGCCAGCAGTGAAGGGGCAGGGCGGGGGAATCAGCCCCAGCATTTT	CASSEGAGRGNQPQHF
NA	TRBV30	NA	TRBJ2-2	TGTGCCTGGGGACTGCCCGCCGGGGAGCTGTTTTTT	CAWGLPAGELFF
TRBD1	TRBV6-2/TRBV6-3	NA	TRBJ2-3	TGTGCCAGCAGTCGGAGGGACAGGGGCGAGGGGGCAGATACGCAGTATTTT	CASSRRDRGEGADTQYF
TRBD2	TRBV5-1	NA	TRBJ2-1	TGCGCCAGCGGTCGGGCTAGCGGACACAATGAGCAGTTCTTC	CASGRASGHNEQFF
NA	TRBV7-8	NA	TRBJ1-2	TGTGCCAGCAGCCCGCCTAGCAGGTTCGACTCCTCCCCCTATGGCTACACCTTC	CASSPPSRFDSSPYGYTF
NA	TRBV6-6	NA	TRBJ2-5	TGTGCCAGCAGTTATATAGTCCGGGGGCTGGAAGAGACCCAGTACTTC	CASSYIVRGLEETQYF
NA	TRBV30	NA	TRBJ2-7	TGTGCCTGGAGTGTGGGGGGCGCCGGATACGAGCAGTACTTC	CAWSVGGAGYEQYF
TRBD2	TRBV7-2	NA	TRBJ2-2	TGTGCCACGGGACTAGCGGGAGGGCCCACCGGGGAGCTGTTTTTT	CATGLAGGPTGELFF
TRBD2	TRBV20-1	NA	TRBJ2-2	TGCAGTGCTAGAGATCGGACTAGCGGGGGTCACACCGGGGAGCTGTTTTTT	CSARDRTSGGHTGELFF
TRBD2	TRBV2	NA	TRBJ2-4	TGTGCCAGCAGTGTCTCGGGGGGGGGAAAGTACTTC	CASSVSGGGKYF
NA	TRBV6-2/TRBV6-3	NA	TRBJ2-1	TGTGCCAGCAGTTCCGGTAACATGGGTAATGAGCAGTTCTTC	CASSSGNMGNEQFF
NA	TRBV30	NA	TRBJ2-4	TGTGCCTGGAGTGTTAATCCCCTTCGGGTAACCAAAAACATTCAGTACTTC	CAWSVNPLRVTKNIQYF
NA	TRBV5-4	NA	TRBJ1-2	TGTGCCAGCAGCTCAGAGGCACCCGAAGCGTTCACCTTC	CASSSEAPEAFTF
TRBD1	TRBV7-8	NA	TRBJ2-3	TGTGCCAGCAGCTTACCCTTGGGGACAGCAAGCACAGATACGCAGTATTTT	CASSLPLGTASTDTQYF
NA	TRBV5-6	NA	TRBJ2-1	TGTGCCAGCAGCTTGGCCTATAGTGGGGATGGTGAGCAGTTCTTC	CASSLAYSGDGEQFF
TRBD1	TRBV7-9	once	TRBJ1-2	TGTGCCAGCAGCTACAGGGGCGGCTATGGCTACACCTTC	CASSYRGGYGYTF
NA	TRBV7-9	once	TRBJ1-2	TGTGCCAGCAGCTTTCCGTTGGGCAACCACTATGGCTACACCTTC	CASSFPLGNHYGYTF
NA	TRBV30	NA	TRBJ2-1	TGTGCCTGGAGTACCGGTTACGATGAGCAGTTCTTC	CAWSTGYDEQFF
NA	TRBV5-1	few	TRBJ2-2	TGCGCCAGCAGCTTGGTGGGGTACACCGGGGAGCTGTTTTTT	CASSLVGYTGELFF
TRBD2	TRBV12-3/TRBV12-4	NA	TRBJ2-5	TGTGCCAGCAGCCCATCTCGTAGCGGGGGCGAGACCCAGTACTTC	CASSPSRSGGETQYF
NA	TRBV7-9	NA	TRBJ2-5	TGTGCCAGCAGCTTAGAAGGGGGGGACTTTCAAGAGACCCAGTACTTC	CASSLEGGDFQETQYF
NA	TRBV3-1	NA	TRBJ2-3	TGTGCCAGCAGCCAACTTTCGGAATTCACAGATACGCAGTATTTT	CASSQLSEFTDTQYF
TRBD2	TRBV7-9	NA	TRBJ2-1	TGTGCCAGCAAAGAAACTAGCGGGGCAAACAATGAGCAGTTCTTC	CASKETSGANNEQFF
NA	TRBV19	NA	TRBJ2-5	TGTGCCAGTAGTATAGACGGAGGTCCTCGGGAGACCCAGTACTTC	CASSIDGGPRETQYF
NA	TRBV13	NA	TRBJ1-1	TGTGCCAGCAGCCCCACGTCTACTGAAGCTTTCTTT	CASSPTSTEAFF
NA	TRBV9	NA	TRBJ2-1	TGTGCCAGCAGCGTAGATCGGGCGGATGAGCAGTTCTTC	CASSVDRADEQFF
TRBD2	TRBV12-3/TRBV12-4	NA	TRBJ2-5	TGTGCCAGCAGTTTAACTCCTAGCGGGGCAGAGACCCAGTACTTC	CASSLTPSGAETQYF
NA	TRBV25-1	NA	TRBJ2-1	TGTGCCAGCAGTGAAATTGGGGAACCCAATGAGCAGTTCTTC	CASSEIGEPNEQFF
NA	TRBV3-1	NA	TRBJ1-2	TGTGCCAGCAGCAGTCCTCTTACACCGTTCTATGGCTACACCTTC	CASSSPLTPFYGYTF